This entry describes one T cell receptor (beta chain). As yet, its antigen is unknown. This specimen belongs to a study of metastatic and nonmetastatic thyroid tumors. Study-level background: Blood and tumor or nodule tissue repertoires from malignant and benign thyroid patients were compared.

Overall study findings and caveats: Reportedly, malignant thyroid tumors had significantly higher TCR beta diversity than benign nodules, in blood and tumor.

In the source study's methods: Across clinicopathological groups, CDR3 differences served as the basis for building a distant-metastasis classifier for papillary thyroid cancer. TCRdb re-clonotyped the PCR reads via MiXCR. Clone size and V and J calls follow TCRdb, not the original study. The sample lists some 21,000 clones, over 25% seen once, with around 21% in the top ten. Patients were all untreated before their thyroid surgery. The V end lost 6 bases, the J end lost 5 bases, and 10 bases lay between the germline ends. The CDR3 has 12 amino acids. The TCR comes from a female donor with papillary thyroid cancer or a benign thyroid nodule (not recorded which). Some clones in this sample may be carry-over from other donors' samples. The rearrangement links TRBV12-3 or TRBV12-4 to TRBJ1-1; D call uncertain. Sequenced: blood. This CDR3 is CASSRGGTEAFF. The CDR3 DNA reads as TGTGCCAGCAGCCGTGGAGGGACTGAAGCTTTCTTT.